The 23 T cell receptor beta chains presented below share a single source sample, sequenced in a study of blood T cell repertoires in COVID-19. The repertoire was sequenced with immunoSEQ multiplex PCR; TCRdb's copy has only in-frame clones and lacks some. The sample has a few hundred thousand clones; 75% to 90% are singletons. Sequenced input: peripheral blood. Receptor source: a woman in her sixties or seventies with acute or convalescent COVID-19.

The genes are TRBV27 and TRBJ1-6; D call uncertain. Deletions cut 6 bases from V and 5 bases from J, with 8 bases between. The CDR3 is 13 amino acids. Germline V gives CDR1 MNHEY, CDR2 SMNVEV (reference sequence). The CDR3 sequence: CASRAFNNSPLHF. The CDR3 DNA is TGTGCCAGCAGGGCATTTAATAATTCACCCCTCCACTTT.

The J gene is TRBJ2-2, the V gene TRBV6-2 or TRBV6-3; possibly TRBD2 for D (7 bases). V shed 4 bases and J shed 5 bases, with 20 bases lying between them. Germline values: CDR1 MNHEY, CDR2 SVGEGT. CDR3 length: 17 amino acids. The CDR3 loop is CASSSAKAGRGTGELFF. The CDR3 region has the DNA TGTGCCAGCAGTTCGGCCAAAGCGGGGAGGGGGACCGGGGAGCTGTTTTTT.

The chain links TRBV18 to TRBJ1-4, with 10 bases aligning to TRBD1. Trimming at V came to 0 bases and at J to 8 bases, leaving 12 bases not matched to a gene. Germline CDR1 is KGHSH and CDR2 is LQKENI. The length of the CDR3 is 18 residues. The CDR3 here is CASSPPETGGWSAEKLFF. The CDR3 DNA sequence: TGTGCCAGCTCACCACCGGAGACAGGGGGCTGGTCTGCGGAAAAACTGTTTTTT.

V gene TRBV27 combines with J gene TRBJ2-6; the D is unclear. Germline CDR1 is MNHEY and CDR2 is SMNVEV (reference sequence). The CDR3 is 15 amino acids. V was trimmed by 0 bases and J by 0 bases, leaving 3 bases between them. CDR3 residues: CASSLSLSGANVLTF. CDR3 bases: TGTGCCAGCAGTTTATCCCTCTCTGGGGCCAACGTCCTGACTTTC.

The gene calls are TRBV7-2 and TRBJ2-3, with TRBD1 matching 10 bases. Germline CDR1 reads SGHTA; CDR2 reads FQGNSA. J gave up 6 bases and V 5 bases, and 2 bases lay outside the gene matches. The CDR3 loop spans 13 amino acids. The CDR3 sequence is CASSRQGADTQYF. The CDR3 nucleotides read TGTGCCAGCAGCCGACAGGGGGCGGATACGCAGTATTTT.

The genes are TRBV6-2 or TRBV6-3 and TRBJ2-3, with 7 nucleotides matching TRBD1. The CDR3 contains 14 residues. Trimming took 6 bases from V and 2 from J; bases not matched to a gene: 5. CDR1 is MNHEY and CDR2 is SVGEGT in the germline V gene. CDR3 DNA: TGTGCCAGCAGCCGACAGGGATCCACAGATACGCAGTATTTT. It codes for CASSRQGSTDTQYF.

V usage is TRBV7-9 and J usage is TRBJ2-5, with TRBD1 matching 9 bases. The trim removed 0 bases at V and 5 bases at J, leaving 10 bases unmatched. Germline assignment: CDR1 SEHNR and CDR2 FQNEAQ (reference sequence). The CDR3 length is 17 residues. CDR3 bases: TGTGCCAGCAGCTTAGCGACCCCGGACAGGGGAGGGGAGACCCAGTACTTC. Encoded protein: CASSLATPDRGGETQYF.

This sequence joins TRBV21-1 and TRBJ2-4; the D call of TRBD2 is as the table states it, not checked on the DNA. TRBV21-1 constitutes a pseudogene. This CDR3 contains 14 residues. The CDR3 here is CASPTGGAKNIQYF. CDR3 DNA sequence: TGTGCCAGTCCCACAGGAGGGGCCAAAAACATTCAGTACTTC.

This chain connects TRBV30 to TRBJ2-7; D may be TRBD2 (6 bases). Trimming took 1 base from V and 4 from J, leaving 17 bases between them. From germline, CDR1 is GTSNPN and CDR2 SVGIG (reference sequence). The CDR3 extends over 15 amino acids. The CDR3 spells CAWSAGGGPAYEQYF. As DNA, the CDR3 is TGTGCCTGGAGTGCAGGTGGAGGGCCTGCGTACGAGCAGTACTTC.

This chain joins TRBV6-2 or TRBV6-3 and TRBJ2-2, with a weak D call TRBD1 (7 bases). The V end lost 6 bases, the J end lost 5 bases, and 16 bases lay between the germline ends. This CDR3 is built from 15 residues. Germline V gives CDR1 MNHEY, CDR2 SVGEGT. For the CDR3, the DNA is TGTGCCAGCAGCCAAATGCCAGGGGGGACCGGGGAGCTGTTTTTT. Encoded protein: CASSQMPGGTGELFF.

The genes are TRBV6-5 and TRBJ2-2, with D perhaps matching TRBD2 (6 bases). Trimming took off 0 bases at V and 7 bases at J, with 15 bases between the two ends. Germline values: CDR1 MNHEY, CDR2 SVGAGI. The CDR3 covers 16 residues. CDR3: CASSYSWGRRGGELFF. The CDR3 DNA reads TGTGCCAGCAGTTACTCGTGGGGACGGAGGGGCGGGGAGCTGTTTTTT.

The rearrangement links TRBV24-1 to TRBJ1-2, with 9 bases aligning to TRBD1. This CDR3 region has 15 residues. CDR1 KGHDR and CDR2 SFDVKD come from the germline V gene. Trimming cost V 4 bases and J 1 base; bases outside gene matches: 3. The CDR3 bases are TGTGCCACCAGTGAAGGGACAGGGATTAACTATGGCTACACCTTC. Translation gives CATSEGTGINYGYTF.

The rearrangement joins TRBV10-1 to TRBJ2-5, with a possible D match to TRBD2 (6 bases). Germline V gene lookup returns CDR1 WNHNN and CDR2 SYGVQD (reference sequence). V shed 11 bases and J shed 5 bases, with 12 bases lying between them. This CDR3 is 11 amino acids long. The CDR3, as DNA: TGCGCCTGCGGGGAAGCGGAGACCCAGTACTTC. Encoded protein: CACGEAETQYF.

The chain is built from TRBV15 and TRBJ1-1, with D perhaps matching TRBD1 (5 bases). The CDR3 is 13 residues long. Trimming pared 8 bases from V and 4 bases from J, leaving 14 bases between. The germline V gene encodes CDR1 LNHNV and CDR2 YYDKDF (reference sequence). The CDR3 DNA is TGTGCCACCGCAGGCAGGGTGAGCACTGAAGCTTTCTTT. Amino acid sequence: CATAGRVSTEAFF. Full variable domain (rest looked up from reference TRBV15 and TRBJ1-1): DAMVIQNPRYQVTQFGKPVTLSCSQTLNHNVMYWYQQKSSQAPKLLFHYYDKDFNNEADTPDNFQSRRPNTSFCFLDIRSPGLGDTAMYLCATAGRVSTEAFFGQGTRLTVV.

This clone was seen a few times. The chain couples TRBV29-1 to TRBJ1-2, with no clear D. Trimming stripped 5 bases from V and 4 bases from J, with 5 bases between. CDR1 is SQVTM, CDR2 ANQGSEA, per germline. The CDR3 sequence is 10 residues long. CDR3 in DNA: TGCAGCGTTAACAGCTATGGCTACACCTTC. It codes for CSVNSYGYTF.

The chain employs TRBV28 and TRBJ1-4; D might be TRBD1 (6 bases). In germline, CDR1 is MDHEN, CDR2 SYDVKM. V shed 5 bases and J shed 8 bases, with 15 bases lying between them. The length of the CDR3 is 14 residues. The CDR3 loop reads CASSVGGLGEKLFF. For the CDR3, the DNA is TGTGCCAGCAGTGTCGGGGGGCTAGGGGAAAAACTGTTTTTT.

The gene calls are TRBV3-1 (or the pseudogene TRBV3-2) and TRBJ2-1; 9 bases line up with TRBD2. This CDR3 is built from 15 residues. Germline V gene sequence: CDR1 LGHDT, CDR2 YNNKEL (reference sequence). The V gene end was trimmed by 3 bases and the J gene end by 2 bases; junction bases not matched to a gene: 2. CDR3 in DNA: TGTGCCAGCAGCCATTCTAGCGGGGCCTACAATGAGCAGTTCTTC. It translates to CASSHSSGAYNEQFF.

The rearrangement uses TRBV7-9 and TRBJ1-1, with 8 positions matching TRBD1. The CDR3 is made up of 18 amino acids. After removal of 5 bases from V and 1 base from J, the junction contained 15 bases not matched to a gene. Germline V gene lookup returns CDR1 SEHNR and CDR2 FQNEAQ (reference sequence). The CDR3 sequence is CASSRNILLDRGNTEAFF. In nucleotides, the CDR3 is TGTGCCAGCAGCCGAAACATCCTCCTCGACAGGGGGAACACTGAAGCTTTCTTT.

This rearrangement joins TRBV6-5 to TRBJ2-5; no clear D. The CDR3 length is 13 residues. Germline CDR1 and CDR2: MNHEY and SVGAGI. The germline V and J ends were trimmed by 5 bases and 5 bases, with 12 bases remaining between them. CDR3 region: CASSTTRWETQYF. In nucleotides, the CDR3 is TGTGCCAGCAGTACCACTCGTTGGGAGACCCAGTACTTC.

V usage is TRBV7-2 and J usage is TRBJ1-2; D ambiguous. The CDR3 length is 14 residues. V lost 6 bases and J 8 bases, leaving 19 bases between the germline ends. Germline V gene sequence: CDR1 SGHTA, CDR2 FQGNSA. CDR3 nucleotides: TGTGCCAGCAGGCAAGCCGGGTCTCCTACAGGCTACACCTTC. It codes for CASRQAGSPTGYTF.

The V call is TRBV28, the J call TRBJ2-7; D is perhaps TRBD1 (5 bases). Germline CDR1 is MDHEN and CDR2 is SYDVKM. This CDR3 contains 13 residues. V lost 6 bases, J lost 7 bases, and 16 bases lay in between. The CDR3 spells CASSPSAGREQYF. CDR3 sequence (DNA): TGTGCCAGCAGCCCCTCGGCAGGGCGGGAGCAGTACTTC.

The chain joins TRBV7-2 to TRBJ1-1, with TRBD1 as a possible D gene (5 bases). The germline gives CDR1 SGHTA, CDR2 FQGNSA. The CDR3 runs to 14 residues. V lost 5 bases and J lost 2, with 12 bases in between. CDR3 DNA: TGTGCCAGCAGCCCCGGAGGGGATAACACTGAAGCTTTCTTT. Translating gives CASSPGGDNTEAFF.

The genes are TRBV18 and TRBJ2-7, with 8 bases lining up with TRBD1. The germline V gene encodes CDR1 KGHSH and CDR2 LQKENI. The CDR3 has 15 residues. V lost 4 bases, J lost 4 bases, and 9 bases stayed unmatched. CDR3 sequence (DNA): TGTGCCAGCTCACATTCAGGGGGCCCTGGGTACGAGCAGTACTTC. This gives the protein CASSHSGGPGYEQYF. The full variable domain, completed using reference TRBV18 and TRBJ2-7, is NAGVMQNPRHLVRRRGQEARLRCSPMKGHSHVYWYRQLPEEGLKFMVYLQKENIIDESGMPKERFSAEFPKEGPSILRIQQVVRGDSAAYFCASSHSGGPGYEQYFGPGTRLTVT.